Detailed here is one TCR beta chain. The entry originates in a study of shared T cell receptors in the human thymus. Method: immunoSEQ multiplex PCR; TCRdb's copy keeps in-frame clones and lacks some. The sample lists some 400,000 clones, roughly 94% occurring once. J was trimmed by 1 base and V by 2 bases; bases with no gene match: 3. The CDR3 loop spans 17 amino acids. CDR1 and CDR2 from the germline V gene are MNHNS and SASEGT. The J gene is TRBJ1-4, the V gene TRBV6-1; TRBD1 agrees at 11 bases. The TCR was taken from a human donor. Specimen: thymocytes. The CDR3 DNA sequence: TGTGCCAGCAGTGAATGGGGACAGGGGGAAACTAATGAAAAACTGTTTTTT. Translated, it gives CASSEWGQGETNEKLFF.